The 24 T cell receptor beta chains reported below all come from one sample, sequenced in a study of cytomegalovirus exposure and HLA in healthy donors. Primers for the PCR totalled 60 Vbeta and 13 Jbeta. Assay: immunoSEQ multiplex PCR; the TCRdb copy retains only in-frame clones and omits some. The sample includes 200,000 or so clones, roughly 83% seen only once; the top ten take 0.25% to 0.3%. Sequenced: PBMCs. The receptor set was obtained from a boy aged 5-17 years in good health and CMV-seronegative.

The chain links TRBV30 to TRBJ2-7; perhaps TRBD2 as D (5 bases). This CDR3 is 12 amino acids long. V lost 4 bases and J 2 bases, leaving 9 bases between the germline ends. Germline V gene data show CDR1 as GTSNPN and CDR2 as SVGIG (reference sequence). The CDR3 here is CAWTVGAYEQYF. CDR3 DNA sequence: TGTGCCTGGACTGTGGGAGCCTACGAGCAGTACTTC. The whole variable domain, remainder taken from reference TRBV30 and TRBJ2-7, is SQTIHQWPATLVQPVGSPLSLECTVEGTSNPNLYWYRQAAGRGLQLLFYSVGIGQISSEVPQNLSASRPQDRQFILSSKKLLLSDSGFYLCAWTVGAYEQYFGPGTRLTVT.

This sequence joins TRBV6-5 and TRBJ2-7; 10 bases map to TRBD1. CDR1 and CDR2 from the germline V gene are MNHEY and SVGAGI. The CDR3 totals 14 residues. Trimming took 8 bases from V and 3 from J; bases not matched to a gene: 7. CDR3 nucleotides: TGTGCCAGCGGCAAGACAGGGGGCAGCTACGAGCAGTACTTC. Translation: CASGKTGGSYEQYF.

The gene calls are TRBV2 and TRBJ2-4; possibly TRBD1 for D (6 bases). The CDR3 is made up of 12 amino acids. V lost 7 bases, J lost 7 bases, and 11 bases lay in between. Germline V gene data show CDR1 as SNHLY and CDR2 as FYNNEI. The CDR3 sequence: CASNRAENIQYF. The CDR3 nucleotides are TGTGCCAGCAACAGGGCGGAGAACATTCAGTACTTC.

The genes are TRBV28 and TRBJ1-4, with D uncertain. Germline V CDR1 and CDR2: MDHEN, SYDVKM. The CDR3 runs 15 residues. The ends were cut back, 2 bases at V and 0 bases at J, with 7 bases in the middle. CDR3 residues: CASSLGGATNEKLFF. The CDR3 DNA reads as TGTGCCAGCAGTTTAGGCGGGGCAACTAATGAAAAACTGTTTTTT.

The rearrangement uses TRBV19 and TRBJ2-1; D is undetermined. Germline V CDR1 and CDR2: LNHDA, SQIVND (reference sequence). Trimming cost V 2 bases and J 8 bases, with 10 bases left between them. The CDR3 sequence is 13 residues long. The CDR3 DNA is TGTGCCAGTAGTATATCTCTGTTCCATGAGCAGTTCTTC. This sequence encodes CASSISLFHEQFF.

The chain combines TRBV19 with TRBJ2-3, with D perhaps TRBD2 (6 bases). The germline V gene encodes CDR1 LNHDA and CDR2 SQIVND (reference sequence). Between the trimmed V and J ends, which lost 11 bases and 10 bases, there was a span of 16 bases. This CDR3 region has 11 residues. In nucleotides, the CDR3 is TGTGCCTCCAGACGGGGGTCGGCGCAGTATTTT. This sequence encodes CASRRGSAQYF.

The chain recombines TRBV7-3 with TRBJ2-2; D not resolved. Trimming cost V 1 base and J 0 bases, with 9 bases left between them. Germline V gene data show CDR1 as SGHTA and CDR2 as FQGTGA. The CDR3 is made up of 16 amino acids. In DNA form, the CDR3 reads TGTGCCAGCAGCTTAAGGAGAGCTTCGAACACCGGGGAGCTGTTTTTT. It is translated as CASSLRRASNTGELFF.

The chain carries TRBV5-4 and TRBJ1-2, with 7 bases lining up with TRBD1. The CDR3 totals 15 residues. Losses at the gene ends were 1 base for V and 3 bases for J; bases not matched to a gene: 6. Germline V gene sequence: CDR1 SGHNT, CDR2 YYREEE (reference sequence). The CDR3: CASSLRTRGDYGYTF. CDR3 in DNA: TGTGCCAGCAGCTTGCGTACCAGGGGGGACTATGGCTACACCTTC.

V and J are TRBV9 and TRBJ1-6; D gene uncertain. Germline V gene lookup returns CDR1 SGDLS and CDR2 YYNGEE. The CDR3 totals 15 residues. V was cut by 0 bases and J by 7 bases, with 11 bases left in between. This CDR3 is CASSVDSGHNSPLHF. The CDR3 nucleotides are TGTGCCAGCAGCGTAGACAGTGGTCACAATTCACCCCTCCACTTT.

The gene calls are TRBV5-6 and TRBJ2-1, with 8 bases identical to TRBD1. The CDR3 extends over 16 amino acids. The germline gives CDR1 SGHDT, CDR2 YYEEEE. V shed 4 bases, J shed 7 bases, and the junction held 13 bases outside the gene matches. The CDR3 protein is CASSRGTGDRWNEQFF. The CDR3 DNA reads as TGTGCCAGCAGCAGGGGGACAGGAGATCGGTGGAATGAGCAGTTCTTC.

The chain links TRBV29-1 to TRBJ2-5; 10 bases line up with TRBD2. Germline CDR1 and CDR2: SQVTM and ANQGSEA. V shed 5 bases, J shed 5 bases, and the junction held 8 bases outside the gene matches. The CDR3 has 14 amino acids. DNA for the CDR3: TGCAGCGTTTTAGCGGGGGGTTCCCGGGAGACCCAGTACTTC. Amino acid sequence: CSVLAGGSRETQYF.

CDR3 sequence reads: CASSTQVGVGYTF. The CDR3 region has the DNA TGTGCCAGTAGTACACAGGTCGGCGTGGGCTACACCTTC. The V call is TRBV19, the J call TRBJ1-2, with D perhaps TRBD1 (5 bases). Germline CDR1 and CDR2: LNHDA and SQIVND (reference sequence). V was pared by 4 bases and J by 8 bases, with 14 bases between. The CDR3 loop spans 13 amino acids. The full variable domain, in which reference TRBV19 and TRBJ1-2 provide the parts outside the CDR3, is DGGITQSPKYLFRKEGQNVTLSCEQNLNHDAMYWYRQDPGQGLRLIYYSQIVNDFQKGDIAEGYSVSREKKESFPLTVTSAQKNPTAFYLCASSTQVGVGYTFGSGTRLTVV.

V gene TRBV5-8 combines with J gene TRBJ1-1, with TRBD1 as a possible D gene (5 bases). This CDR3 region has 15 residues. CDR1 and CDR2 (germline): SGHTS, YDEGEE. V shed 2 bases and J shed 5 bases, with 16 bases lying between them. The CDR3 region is CASSFPRVVGTEAFF. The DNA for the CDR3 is TGTGCCAGCAGCTTCCCCAGGGTCGTGGGTACTGAAGCTTTCTTT.

The CDR3, as DNA: TGCAGCGGAGGAGATTCGAACACCGGGGAGCTGTTTTTT. This gives the protein CSGGDSNTGELFF. This chain uses TRBV29-1 with TRBJ2-2; D remains ambiguous. The CDR3 is made up of 13 amino acids. The V end lost 7 bases, the J end lost 0 bases, and 9 bases lay between the germline ends. Germline CDR1 and CDR2: SQVTM and ANQGSEA.

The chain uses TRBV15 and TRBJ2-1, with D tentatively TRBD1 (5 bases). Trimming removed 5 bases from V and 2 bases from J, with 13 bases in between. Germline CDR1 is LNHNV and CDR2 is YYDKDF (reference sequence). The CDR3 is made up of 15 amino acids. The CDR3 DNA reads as TGTGCCACCAGCTGGTGGGAAGGGGCCTACAATGAGCAGTTCTTC. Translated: CATSWWEGAYNEQFF. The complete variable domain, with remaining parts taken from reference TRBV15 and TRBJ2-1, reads DAMVIQNPRYQVTQFGKPVTLSCSQTLNHNVMYWYQQKSSQAPKLLFHYYDKDFNNEADTPDNFQSRRPNTSFCFLDIRSPGLGDTAMYLCATSWWEGAYNEQFFGPGTRLTVL.

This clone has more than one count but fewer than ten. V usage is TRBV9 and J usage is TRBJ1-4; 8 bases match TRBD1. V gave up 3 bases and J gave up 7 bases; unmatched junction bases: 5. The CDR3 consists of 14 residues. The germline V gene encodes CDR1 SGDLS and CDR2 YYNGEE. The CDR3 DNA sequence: TGTGCCAGCAGCGACAATGGACAGGGTGAAAAACTGTTTTTT. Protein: CASSDNGQGEKLFF.

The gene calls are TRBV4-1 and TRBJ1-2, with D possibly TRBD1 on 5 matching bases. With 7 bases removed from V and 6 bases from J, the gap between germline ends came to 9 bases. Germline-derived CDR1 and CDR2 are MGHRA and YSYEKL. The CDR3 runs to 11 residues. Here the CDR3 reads CASKGQDGYTF. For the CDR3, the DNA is TGCGCCAGCAAGGGGCAGGATGGCTACACCTTC.

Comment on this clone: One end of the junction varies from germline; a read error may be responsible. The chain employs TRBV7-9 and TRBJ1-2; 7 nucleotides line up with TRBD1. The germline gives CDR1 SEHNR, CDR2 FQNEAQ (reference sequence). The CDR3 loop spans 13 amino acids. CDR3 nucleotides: TGTTCCAGCAGGCCACAGGGGAACTATGGCTACACCTTC. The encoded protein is CSSRPQGNYGYTF.

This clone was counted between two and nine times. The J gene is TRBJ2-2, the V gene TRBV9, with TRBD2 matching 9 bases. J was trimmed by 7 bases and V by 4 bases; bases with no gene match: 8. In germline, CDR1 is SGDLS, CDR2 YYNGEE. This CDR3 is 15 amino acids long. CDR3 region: CASSPGGRVGGELFF. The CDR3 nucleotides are TGTGCCAGCAGCCCCGGCGGGAGGGTTGGCGGGGAGCTGTTTTTT.

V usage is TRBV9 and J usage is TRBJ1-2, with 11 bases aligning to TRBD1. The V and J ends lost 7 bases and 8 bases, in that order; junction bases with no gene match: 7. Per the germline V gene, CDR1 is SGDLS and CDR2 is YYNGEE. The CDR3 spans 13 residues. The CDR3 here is CASGPGQGVGYTF. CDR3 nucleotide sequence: TGTGCCAGCGGACCGGGACAGGGGGTAGGCTACACCTTC.

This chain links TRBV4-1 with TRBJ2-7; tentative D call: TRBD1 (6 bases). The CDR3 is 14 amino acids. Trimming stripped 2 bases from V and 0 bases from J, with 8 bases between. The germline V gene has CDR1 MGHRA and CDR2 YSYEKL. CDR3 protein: CASSQQGSSYEQYF. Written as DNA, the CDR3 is TGCGCCAGCAGCCAACAGGGGAGCTCCTACGAGCAGTACTTC.

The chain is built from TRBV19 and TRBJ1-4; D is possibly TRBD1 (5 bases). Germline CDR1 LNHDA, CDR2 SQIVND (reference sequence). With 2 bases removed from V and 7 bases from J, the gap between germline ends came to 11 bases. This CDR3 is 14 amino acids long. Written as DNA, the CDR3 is TGTGCCAGTAGTATACAGGGTGTCAGTGAAAAACTGTTTTTT. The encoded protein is CASSIQGVSEKLFF.

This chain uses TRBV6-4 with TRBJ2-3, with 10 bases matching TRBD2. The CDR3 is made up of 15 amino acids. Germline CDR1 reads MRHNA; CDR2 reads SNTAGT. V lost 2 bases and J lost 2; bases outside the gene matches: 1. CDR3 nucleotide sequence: TGTGCCAGCAGTGACAGCGGGAGGGCCACAGATACGCAGTATTTT. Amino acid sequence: CASSDSGRATDTQYF.

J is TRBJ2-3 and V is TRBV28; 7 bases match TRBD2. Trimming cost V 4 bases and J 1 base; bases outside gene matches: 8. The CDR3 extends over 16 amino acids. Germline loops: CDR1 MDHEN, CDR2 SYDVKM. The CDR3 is CASSSWAGVGTDTQYF. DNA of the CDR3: TGTGCCAGCAGTTCTTGGGCGGGAGTTGGCACAGATACGCAGTATTTT.